This TCR beta chain was profiled in a study of shared clonotypes between healthy human individuals. The data were produced by immunoSEQ multiplex PCR, yet TCRdb's version contains in-frame clones alone and is incomplete. The repertoire holds some 1,600,000 clones, 95% to 99% seen once, with less than 0.55% in the top ten. This clone was observed a handful of times. The CDR3 sequence is 12 residues long. The germline V and J ends were trimmed by 4 bases and 4 bases, with 8 bases remaining between them. Germline V CDR1 and CDR2: SGHKS, YYEKEE (reference sequence). The chain joins TRBV5-5 to TRBJ1-1; D is perhaps TRBD1 (5 bases). The source is a man aged 25 to 40 in good health. Sequencing was performed on naive CD4+ T cells sorted from blood. Subset noted: CD45RA+ positively selected. CDR3 DNA sequence: TGTGCCAGCAGCCGGGGCCGCACTGAAGCTTTCTTT. Its protein is CASSRGRTEAFF.